This is a list of T cell receptor beta chains from one sample in a study of T cells after somatic rescue of genetic block. Using immunoSEQ multiplex PCR, the repertoire was profiled, and TCRdb retains in-frame clones only, with some absent. Of about 68,000 clones listed, just under 95% are singletons. What was sequenced was peripheral blood mononuclear cells (PBMCs). The receptors here all came from a man aged 40-50 years. Each CDR3 is given with its conserved first and last residue. Each record gives: J gene, V gene, D gene, clone size, CDR3 DNA, CDR3 protein. D genes are given only for firm matches. Part of the rows lack a size; the others show once, few, many or a class for expanded clones.

>TRBJ2-2|TRBV6-5|-|-
TGTGCCAGCAGTTACCGGACGTGGAACACCGGGGAGCTGTTTTTT
CASSYRTWNTGELFF
>TRBJ1-1|TRBV9|-|-
TGTGCCAGCAGCGTAGGGCGCATGAACACTGAAGCTTTCTTT
CASSVGRMNTEAFF
>TRBJ1-1|TRBV27|-|-
TGTGCCAGCAGTTTACGGCAGAGGAACACTGAAGCTTTCTTT
CASSLRQRNTEAFF
>TRBJ2-3|TRBV6-6|-|once
TGTGCCAGCAGACCTAGCACAGATACGCAGTATTTT
CASRPSTDTQYF
>TRBJ1-2|TRBV5-4|TRBD1|once
TGTGCCAGCAGCTTGGACACAGGGGGAGCCTATGGCTACACCTTC
CASSLDTGGAYGYTF
>TRBJ2-3|TRBV30|TRBD1|-
TGTGCCTGGACCGGGACAGGGGGCACAGATACGCAGTATTTT
CAWTGTGGTDTQYF
>TRBJ2-7|TRBV30|-|once
TGTGCCTGGAGTGTAGACCGCTACGAGCAGTACTTC
CAWSVDRYEQYF
>TRBJ2-7|TRBV21-1|-|-
TGTGCCAGCAGCAAAGGAGGTAGCGGTGACATTGAGGAGCAGTACTTC
CASSKGGSGDIEEQYF
>TRBJ2-2|TRBV27|-|-
TGTGCCAGCAGTTTATGGCAGGGGAACGGGGAGCTGTTTTTT
CASSLWQGNGELFF
>TRBJ1-2|TRBV5-1|TRBD1|-
TGCGCCAGCAGCTTGGGGGACAGGGGCATCGGCTACACCTTC
CASSLGDRGIGYTF
>TRBJ2-2|TRBV2|-|once
TGTGCCAGCAGTGAATTGGCGCCCACCGGGGAGCTGTTTTTT
CASSELAPTGELFF
>TRBJ1-2|TRBV10-3|-|-
TGTGCCATCAGTGAGTCGGCGGGGCTGGGTGGCTACACCTTC
CAISESAGLGGYTF
>TRBJ2-7|TRBV2|TRBD2|-
TGTGCCAGCATCGCGGGAGCGGCCTACGAGCAGTACTTC
CASIAGAAYEQYF
>TRBJ1-1|TRBV5-5|-|-
TGTGCCAGCAGCTTGAAGGGACGGAACACTGAAGCTTTCTTT
CASSLKGRNTEAFF
>TRBJ1-1|TRBV9|-|-
TGTGCCAGCAGCGTAGTTGGGGACACTGAAGCTTTCTTT
CASSVVGDTEAFF
>TRBJ1-2|TRBV4-3|-|-
TGCGCCAGCAGCCAAGTCAGTCCGACCTATGGCTACACCTTC
CASSQVSPTYGYTF
>TRBJ2-1|TRBV5-4|TRBD2|-
TGTGCCAGCAGCCCGAAGGGGACTAGCGGGGGTGGAACCTACAATGAGCAGTTCTTC
CASSPKGTSGGGTYNEQFF
>TRBJ2-1|TRBV7-8|-|-
TGTGCCAGCAGCCCAGTTCTGCCGGGGGACACCAATGAGCAGTTCTTC
CASSPVLPGDTNEQFF
>TRBJ2-7|TRBV10-3|TRBD1|-
TGTGCCATCAGTACGGACAGGGACTCCGAGCAGTACTTC
CAISTDRDSEQYF
>TRBJ1-1|TRBV7-8|-|-
TGTGCCAGCAGCTCCTATTATGAAGCTTTCTTT
CASSSYYEAFF
>TRBJ2-7|TRBV7-7|-|-
TGTGTACGCCAGGGAGCGGGTCTCTACGAGCAGTACTTC
CVRQGAGLYEQYF
>TRBJ2-7|TRBV11-2|-|-
TGTGCCAGCAGCTTATGGTTTTACTACGAGCAGTACTTC
CASSLWFYYEQYF
>TRBJ2-3|TRBV7-6|TRBD2|-
TGTGCCAGCAGCTGGAGGACTAGCGGGGGGGATACGCAGTATTTT
CASSWRTSGGDTQYF
>TRBJ1-5|TRBV27|-|-
TGTGCCAGCAGTAGTACGTGGGATAGCAATCAGCCCCAGCATTTT
CASSSTWDSNQPQHF
>TRBJ2-7|TRBV4-1|-|-
TGCGCCAGCAGCCAAGGGGGAGGCAGGAGCTCCTACGAGCAGTACTTC
CASSQGGGRSSYEQYF
>TRBJ2-1|TRBV7-6|TRBD2|-
TGTGCCAGCAGCGCCAGCGGGAGCTCCTACAATGAGCAGTTCTTC
CASSASGSSYNEQFF
>TRBJ2-7|TRBV5-1|TRBD2|-
TGCGCCAGCAGCCGGACTAGCGGGGGGCGACCCTACGAGCAGTACTTC
CASSRTSGGRPYEQYF
>TRBJ1-1|TRBV28|-|-
TGTGCCAGCAGTTTTAAGGGGGGAGGGGGTAAAGCTTTCTTT
CASSFKGGGGKAFF
>TRBJ2-7|TRBV5-1|TRBD2|once
TGCGCCAGCAGCTCTGTGACTAGCGGGAGAGCTGAGCAGTACTTC
CASSSVTSGRAEQYF
>TRBJ2-1|TRBV5-1|TRBD1|-
TGCGCCAGCAGCTCTACAGGGGTGGTTGAGCAGTTCTTC
CASSSTGVVEQFF
>TRBJ2-2|TRBV4-2|-|-
TGTGCCAGCAGCCAGTCAGGGACGACGAACACCGGGGAGCTGTTTTTT
CASSQSGTTNTGELFF
>TRBJ2-7|TRBV10-2|-|once
TGCGCCAGCAGCCTAACGGCCGAGCAGTACTTC
CASSLTAEQYF
>TRBJ2-7|TRBV6-5|TRBD1|-
TGTGCCAGCCGTTCGTTCTCAGGGGGCGACGAGCAGTACTTC
CASRSFSGGDEQYF
>TRBJ2-2|TRBV18|TRBD1|once
TGTGCCAGCTCACCGGGACAGTACACCGGGGAGCTGTTTTTT
CASSPGQYTGELFF
>TRBJ2-2|TRBV2|TRBD1|-
TGTGCCAGCAGTGGGACAGGGAGGAGTCGGTGGGACACCGGGGAGCTGTTTTTT
CASSGTGRSRWDTGELFF
>TRBJ2-5|TRBV29-1|-|once
TGCAGCGTCTCCCCCGGAGGGACAAACCGAGAGACCCAGTACTTC
CSVSPGGTNRETQYF
>TRBJ2-5|TRBV28|-|-
TGTGCCAGCAATTTAAGAACTTTGGGTTTGGAGACCCAGTACTTC
CASNLRTLGLETQYF
>TRBJ1-5|TRBV2|-|-
TGTGCCAGCAGCCGGGACGGACAGAACAATCAGCCCCAGCATTTT
CASSRDGQNNQPQHF
>TRBJ2-7|TRBV11-2|-|-
TGTGCCAGCAGCTTAGGGGGAAGCGAGCAGTACTTC
CASSLGGSEQYF
>TRBJ2-3|TRBV12-5|-|-
TGTGCTAGTGGTTTGGCGGGGCCAGATACGCAGTATTTT
CASGLAGPDTQYF